The clone carrying this TCR beta chain has a count of ten or more. Using RNA transcripts as the source, TCR beta CDR3 regions were amplified. First-round RT-PCR of the TCR CDR3 relied on the HTBI primer set. TCRdb itself ran the multiplex PCR reads through MiXCR, one entry per CDR3 protein. Among about 620,000 distinct CDR3 sequences listed, about 17% were seen once. With 1 base removed from V and 2 bases from J, the gap between germline ends came to 9 bases. CDR1 is SNHLY, CDR2 FYNNEI, per germline. The CDR3 spans 14 residues. This record belongs to a study of T cells in Graves' hyperthyroidism and ophthalmopathy.

This TCR came from a woman aged 25 to 39 with Graves' hyperthyroidism. The V and J genes are TRBV2 and TRBJ2-7; D may be TRBD2 (6 bases). Source material: blood. CDR3 region: CASSEGRLAYEQYF. Written as DNA, the CDR3 is TGTGCCAGCAGTGAAGGCAGACTAGCCTACGAGCAGTACTTC.